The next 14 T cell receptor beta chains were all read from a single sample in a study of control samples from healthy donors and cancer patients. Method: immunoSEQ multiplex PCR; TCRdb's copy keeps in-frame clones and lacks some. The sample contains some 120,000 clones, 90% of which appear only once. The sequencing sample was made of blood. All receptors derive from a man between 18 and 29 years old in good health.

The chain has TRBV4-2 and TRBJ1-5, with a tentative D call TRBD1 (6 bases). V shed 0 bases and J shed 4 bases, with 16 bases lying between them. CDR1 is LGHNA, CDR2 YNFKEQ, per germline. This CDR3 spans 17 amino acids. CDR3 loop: CASSQDQSGQLNQPQHF. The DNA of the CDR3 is TGTGCCAGCAGCCAAGATCAATCAGGACAGTTGAATCAGCCCCAGCATTTT.

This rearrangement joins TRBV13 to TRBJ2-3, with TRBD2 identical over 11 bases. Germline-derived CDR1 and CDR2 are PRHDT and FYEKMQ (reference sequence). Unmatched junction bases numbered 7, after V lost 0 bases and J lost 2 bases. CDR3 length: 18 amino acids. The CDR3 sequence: CASSLGDASGRYTDTQYF. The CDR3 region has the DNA TGTGCCAGCAGCTTAGGCGATGCTAGCGGGAGGTACACAGATACGCAGTATTTT.

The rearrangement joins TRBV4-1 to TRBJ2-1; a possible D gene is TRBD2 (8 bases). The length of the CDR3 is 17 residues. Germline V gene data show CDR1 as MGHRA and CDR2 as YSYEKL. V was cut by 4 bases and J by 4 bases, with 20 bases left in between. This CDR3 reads CASSPLLVAGQYNEQFF. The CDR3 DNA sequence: TGCGCCAGCAGCCCCCTTCTGGTAGCGGGACAGTACAATGAGCAGTTCTTC.

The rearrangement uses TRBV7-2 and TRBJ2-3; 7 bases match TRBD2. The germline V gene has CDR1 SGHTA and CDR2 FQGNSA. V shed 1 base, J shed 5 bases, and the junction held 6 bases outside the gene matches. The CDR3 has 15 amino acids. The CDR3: CASSLDYWGGDTQYF. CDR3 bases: TGTGCCAGCAGCTTAGATTATTGGGGGGGAGATACGCAGTATTTT.

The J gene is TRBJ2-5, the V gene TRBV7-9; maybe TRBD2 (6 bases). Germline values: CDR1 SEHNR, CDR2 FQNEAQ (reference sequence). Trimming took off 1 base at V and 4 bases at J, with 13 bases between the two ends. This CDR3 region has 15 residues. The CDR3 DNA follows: TGTGCCAGCAGCTTAGAAGCAGCGGGCTTAGAGACCCAGTACTTC. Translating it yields CASSLEAAGLETQYF.

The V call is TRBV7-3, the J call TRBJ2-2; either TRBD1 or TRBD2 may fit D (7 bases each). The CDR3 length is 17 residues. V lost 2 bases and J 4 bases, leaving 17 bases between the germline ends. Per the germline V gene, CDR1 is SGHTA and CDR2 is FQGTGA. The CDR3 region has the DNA TGTGCCAGCAGCTTACTCCGGGCAGGGGGGGCCACCGGGGAGCTGTTTTTT. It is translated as CASSLLRAGGATGELFF. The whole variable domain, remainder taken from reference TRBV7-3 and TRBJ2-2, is GAGVSQTPSNKVTEKGKYVELRCDPISGHTALYWYRQSLGQGPEFLIYFQGTGAADDSGLPNDRFFAVRPEGSVSTLKIQRTERGDSAVYLCASSLLRAGGATGELFFGEGSRLTVL.

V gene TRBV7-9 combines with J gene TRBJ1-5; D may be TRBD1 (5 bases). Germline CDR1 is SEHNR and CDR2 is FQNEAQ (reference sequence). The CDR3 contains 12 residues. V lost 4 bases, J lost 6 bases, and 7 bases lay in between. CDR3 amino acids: CASSSGTQPQHF. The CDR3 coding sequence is TGTGCCAGCAGCTCTGGGACTCAGCCCCAGCATTTT.

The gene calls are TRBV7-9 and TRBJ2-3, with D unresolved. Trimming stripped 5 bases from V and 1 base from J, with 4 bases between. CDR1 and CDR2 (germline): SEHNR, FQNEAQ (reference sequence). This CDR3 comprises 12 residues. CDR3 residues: CASSPRTDTQYF. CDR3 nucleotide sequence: TGTGCCAGCAGCCCCCGCACAGATACGCAGTATTTT.

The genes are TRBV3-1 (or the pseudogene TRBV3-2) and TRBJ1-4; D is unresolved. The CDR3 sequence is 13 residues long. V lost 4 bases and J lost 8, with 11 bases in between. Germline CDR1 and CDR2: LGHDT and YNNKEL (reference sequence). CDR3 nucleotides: TGTGCCAGCAGCCTAGGGCTTCGGGAAAAACTGTTTTTT. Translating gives CASSLGLREKLFF.

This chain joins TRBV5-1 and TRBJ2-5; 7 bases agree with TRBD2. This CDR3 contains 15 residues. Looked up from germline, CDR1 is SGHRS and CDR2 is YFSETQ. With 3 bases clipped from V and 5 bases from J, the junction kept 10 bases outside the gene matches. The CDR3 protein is CASSSGLLGGETQYF. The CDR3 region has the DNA TGCGCCAGCAGCTCGGGACTCCTGGGGGGGGAGACCCAGTACTTC.

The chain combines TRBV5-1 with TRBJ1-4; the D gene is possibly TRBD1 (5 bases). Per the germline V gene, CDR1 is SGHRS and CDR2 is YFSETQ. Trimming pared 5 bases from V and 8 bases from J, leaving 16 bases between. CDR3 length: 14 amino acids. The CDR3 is CASSSGTTNEKLFF. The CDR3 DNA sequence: TGCGCCAGCAGTTCCGGGACGACGAACGAAAAACTGTTTTTT.

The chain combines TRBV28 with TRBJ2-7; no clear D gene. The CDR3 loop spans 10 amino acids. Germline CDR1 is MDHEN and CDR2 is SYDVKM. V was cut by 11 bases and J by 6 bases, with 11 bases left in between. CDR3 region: CAVRGPEQYF. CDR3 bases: TGTGCCGTCCGTGGTCCCGAGCAGTACTTC. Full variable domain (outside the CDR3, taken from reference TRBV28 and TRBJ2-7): DVKVTQSSRYLVKRTGEKVFLECVQDMDHENMFWYRQDPGLGLRLIYFSYDVKMKEKGDIPEGYSVSREKKERFSLILESASTNQTSMYLCAVRGPEQYFGPGTRLTVT.

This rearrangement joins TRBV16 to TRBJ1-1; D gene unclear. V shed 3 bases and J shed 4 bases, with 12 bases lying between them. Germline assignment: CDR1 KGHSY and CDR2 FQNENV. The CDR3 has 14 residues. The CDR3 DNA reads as TGTGCCAGCAGCCACGAGACCCCGAGCACTGAAGCTTTCTTT. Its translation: CASSHETPSTEAFF.

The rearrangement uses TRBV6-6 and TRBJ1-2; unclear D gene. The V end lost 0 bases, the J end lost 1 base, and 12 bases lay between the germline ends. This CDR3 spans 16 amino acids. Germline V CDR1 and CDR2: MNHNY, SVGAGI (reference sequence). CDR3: CASSYSQTPLNYGYTF. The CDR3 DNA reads TGTGCCAGCAGTTACTCCCAGACCCCACTTAACTATGGCTACACCTTC.